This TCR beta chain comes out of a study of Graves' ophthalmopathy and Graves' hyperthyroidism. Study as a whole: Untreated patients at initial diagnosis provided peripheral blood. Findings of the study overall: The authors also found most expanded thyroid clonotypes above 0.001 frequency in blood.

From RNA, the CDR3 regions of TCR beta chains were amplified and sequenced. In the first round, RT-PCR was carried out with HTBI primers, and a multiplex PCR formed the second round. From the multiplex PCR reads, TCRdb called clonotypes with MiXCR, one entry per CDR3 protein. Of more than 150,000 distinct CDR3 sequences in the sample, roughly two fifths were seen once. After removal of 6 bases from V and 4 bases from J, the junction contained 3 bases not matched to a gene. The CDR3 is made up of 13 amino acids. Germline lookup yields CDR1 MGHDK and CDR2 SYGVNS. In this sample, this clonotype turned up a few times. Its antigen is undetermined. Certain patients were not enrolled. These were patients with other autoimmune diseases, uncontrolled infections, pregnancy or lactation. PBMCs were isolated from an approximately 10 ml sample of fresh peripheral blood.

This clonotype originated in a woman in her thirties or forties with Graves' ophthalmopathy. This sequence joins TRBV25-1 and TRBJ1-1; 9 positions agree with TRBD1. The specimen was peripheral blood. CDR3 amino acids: CASRGTGSTEAFF. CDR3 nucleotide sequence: TGTGCCAGCAGGGGGACAGGGAGCACTGAAGCTTTCTTT. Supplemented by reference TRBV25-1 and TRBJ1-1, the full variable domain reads EADIYQTPRYLVIGTGKKITLECSQTMGHDKMYWYQQDPGMELHLIHYSYGVNSTEKGDLSSESTVSRIRTEHFPLTLESARPSHTSQYLCASRGTGSTEAFFGQGTRLTVV.